The 10 T cell receptor beta chains in this list originate from one sample, sequenced in a study of blood T cells in healthy people across ages. A second PCR of about 7 to 12 cycles used a sample-barcoded 5' primer and a J-beta primer mix. TCRdb passed the 5' RACE reads through MiXCR, listing each CDR3 protein once. The profile covers about 810,000 distinct CDR3 sequences, with about 34% appearing a single time and 10% to 15% taken by the ten largest. Source material: blood. The receptors shown here come from a man younger than 30 in good health.

The sample holds a few counts of this clonotype. CDR3 sequence reads: CASSLVRETSTDTQYF. The CDR3 coding sequence is TGTGCCAGCAGCTTGGTAAGGGAAACAAGCACAGATACGCAGTATTTT. The V gene is TRBV5-5, the J gene TRBJ2-3, with unresolved D. CDR1 SGHKS and CDR2 YYEKEE come from the germline V gene (reference sequence). The CDR3 is made up of 16 amino acids. Between the trimmed V and J ends, which lost 0 bases and 0 bases, there was a span of 11 bases.

This clonotype was seen ten or more times. The rearrangement links TRBV7-9 to TRBJ2-1, with D perhaps TRBD1 or TRBD2 (5 bases each). Trimming removed 0 bases from V and 10 bases from J, with 19 bases in between. The CDR3 is 16 amino acids. Per germline, CDR1 SEHNR and CDR2 FQNEAQ (reference sequence). In DNA form, the CDR3 reads TGTGCCAGCAGCTTAGCGAGGGGAGCCCGACCACTAGAGCAGTTCTTC. Protein product: CASSLARGARPLEQFF.

The sample holds a few counts of this clonotype. This clone may be a read error of a much larger clone one base away. The chain uses TRBV7-2 and TRBJ2-5; 7 bases are shared with TRBD1. CDR1 is SGHTA and CDR2 is FQGNSA in the germline V gene. This CDR3 spans 15 amino acids. The CDR3 DNA follows: TGTGCCAGCAGCTTAGACCTCGGACAGGTAGAGATCCAGTACTTC. It encodes CASSLDLGQVEIQYF.

This clonotype showed up just a few times. Its ends do not fully match the called genes, so a read error is possible. The rearrangement uses TRBV7-7 and TRBJ2-5; 9 positions agree with TRBD1. The CDR3 spans 15 residues. Germline lookup yields CDR1 SSHAT and CDR2 FNYEAQ (reference sequence). In DNA, the CDR3 is TGTGCTAGCAGCTCGGCCCGGGACAGGGAAGAGACCCAGTACTTC. Protein sequence: CASSSARDREETQYF.

This clonotype occurred many times. J is TRBJ2-1 and V is TRBV27; no firm D call. Germline-derived CDR1 and CDR2 are MNHEY and SMNVEV (reference sequence). The length of the CDR3 is 10 residues. The V and J ends lost 10 bases and 5 bases respectively, with 6 bases between them. Here the CDR3 reads CATFNNEQFF. The CDR3 coding sequence is TGTGCCACCTTTAACAATGAGCAGTTCTTC.

The chain carries TRBV7-2 and TRBJ2-7; 8 positions match TRBD2. The germline gives CDR1 SGHTA, CDR2 FQGNSA. The CDR3 is 15 amino acids. The V gene end was trimmed by 5 bases and the J gene end by 7 bases; junction bases not matched to a gene: 13. This CDR3 reads CASSDSGASYNEQYF. The CDR3 coding sequence is TGTGCCAGCAGCGATAGCGGGGCATCCTACAATGAGCAGTACTTC.

The chain recombines TRBV10-3 with TRBJ1-5; the D is unclear. Trimming pared 3 bases from V and 4 bases from J, leaving 10 bases between. The CDR3 is made up of 14 amino acids. Germline CDR1 is ENHRY and CDR2 is SYGVKD. For the CDR3, the DNA is TGTGCCATCAGTGACCTGACGGGGAATCAGCCCCAGCATTTT. This encodes CAISDLTGNQPQHF.

In its sample, this clonotype was seen many times. The chain recombines TRBV7-3 with TRBJ2-1; TRBD2 matches at 7 bases. The CDR3 is made up of 17 amino acids. Germline V lookup: CDR1 SGHTA, CDR2 FQGTGA. V shed 1 base and J 2 bases; nucleotides not matched to a gene: 8. The DNA for the CDR3 is TGTGCCAGCAGCTTAAGTGGGGGGAGGGCCACCTACAATGAGCAGTTCTTC. It yields the protein CASSLSGGRATYNEQFF.

The chain couples TRBV9 to TRBJ2-5; D is undetermined. The CDR3 is made up of 14 amino acids. The germline V gene encodes CDR1 SGDLS and CDR2 YYNGEE. Trimming cost V 3 bases and J 11 bases, with 20 bases left between them. The CDR3 region is CASSAPRADNEQYF. CDR3 DNA sequence: TGTGCCAGCAGCGCCCCCCGGGCCGACAATGAGCAGTACTTC.

The CDR3 region has the DNA TGTGCCAGCAGCCAGGGACCTAATCACAATGAGCAGTTCTTC. Its protein is CASSQGPNHNEQFF. The rearrangement uses TRBV3-1 and TRBJ2-1; D is possibly TRBD1 or TRBD2 (5 bases each). Germline loops: CDR1 LGHDT, CDR2 YNNKEL (reference sequence). V was pared by 3 bases and J by 5 bases, with 11 bases between. This CDR3 has 14 amino acids.